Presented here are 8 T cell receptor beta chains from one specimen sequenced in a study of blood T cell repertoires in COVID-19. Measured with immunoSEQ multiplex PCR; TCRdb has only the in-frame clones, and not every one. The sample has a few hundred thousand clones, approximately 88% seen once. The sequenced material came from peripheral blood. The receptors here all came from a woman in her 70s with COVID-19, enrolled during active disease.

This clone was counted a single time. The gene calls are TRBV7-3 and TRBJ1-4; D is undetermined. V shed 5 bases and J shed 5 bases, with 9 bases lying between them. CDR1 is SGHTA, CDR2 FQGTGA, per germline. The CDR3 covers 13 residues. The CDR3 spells CASSAGMNEKLFF. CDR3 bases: TGTGCCAGCAGCGCGGGGATGAATGAAAAACTGTTTTTT.

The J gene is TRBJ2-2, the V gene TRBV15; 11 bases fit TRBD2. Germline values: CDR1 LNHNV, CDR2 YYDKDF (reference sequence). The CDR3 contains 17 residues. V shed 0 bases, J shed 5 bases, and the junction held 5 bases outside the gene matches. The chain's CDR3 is CATSRDTSGRRTGELFF. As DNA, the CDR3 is TGTGCCACCAGCAGAGATACTAGCGGGAGAAGGACCGGGGAGCTGTTTTTT.

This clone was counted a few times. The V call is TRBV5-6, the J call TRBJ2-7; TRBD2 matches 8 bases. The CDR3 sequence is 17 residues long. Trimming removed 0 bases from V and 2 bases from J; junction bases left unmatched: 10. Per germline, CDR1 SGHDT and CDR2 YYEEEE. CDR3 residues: CASSLVLRSGVPYEQYF. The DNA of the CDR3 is TGTGCCAGCAGCTTGGTCCTTCGTAGCGGGGTCCCCTACGAGCAGTACTTC.

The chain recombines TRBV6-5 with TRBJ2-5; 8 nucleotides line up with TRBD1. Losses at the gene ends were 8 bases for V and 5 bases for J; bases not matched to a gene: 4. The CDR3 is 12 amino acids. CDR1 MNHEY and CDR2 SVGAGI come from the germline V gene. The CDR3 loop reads CASGQGGETQYF. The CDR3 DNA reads TGTGCCAGCGGACAGGGTGGTGAGACCCAGTACTTC.

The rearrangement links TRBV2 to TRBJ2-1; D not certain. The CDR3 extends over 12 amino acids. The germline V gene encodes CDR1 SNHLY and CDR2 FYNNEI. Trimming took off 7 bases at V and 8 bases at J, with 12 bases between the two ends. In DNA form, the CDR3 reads TGTGCCAGCACACTAACGGCATATGAGCAGTTCTTC. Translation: CASTLTAYEQFF.

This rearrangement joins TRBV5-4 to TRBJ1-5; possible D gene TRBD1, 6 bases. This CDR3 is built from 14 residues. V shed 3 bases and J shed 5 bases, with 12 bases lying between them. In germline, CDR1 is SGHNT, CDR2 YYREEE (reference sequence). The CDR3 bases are TGTGCCAGCAGCTCCGGGGGGGCGTATCAGCCCCAGCATTTT. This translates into CASSSGGAYQPQHF.

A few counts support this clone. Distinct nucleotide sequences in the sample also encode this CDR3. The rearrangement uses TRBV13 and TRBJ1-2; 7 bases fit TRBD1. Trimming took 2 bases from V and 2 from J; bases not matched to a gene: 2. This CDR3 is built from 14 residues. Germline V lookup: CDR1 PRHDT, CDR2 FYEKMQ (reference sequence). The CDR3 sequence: CASSLLQGNYGYTF. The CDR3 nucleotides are TGTGCCAGCAGCTTACTACAGGGGAACTATGGCTACACCTTC.

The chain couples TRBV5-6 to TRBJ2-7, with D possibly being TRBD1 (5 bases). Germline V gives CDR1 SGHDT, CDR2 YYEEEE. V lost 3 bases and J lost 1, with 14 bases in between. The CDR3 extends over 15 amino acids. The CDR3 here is CASSYWGSQSYEQYF. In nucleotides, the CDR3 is TGTGCCAGCAGCTATTGGGGCTCTCAATCCTACGAGCAGTACTTC.